Shown below are 6 T cell receptor beta chains from a single sample sequenced in a study of brain T cells in children with intractable seizures. Time point meaning: blood from clinic visit 5 months post-surgery; TSC patient then seizure free. Only in-frame clones appear in the TCRdb table, and some are missing; sequencing was by immunoSEQ multiplex PCR. The repertoire holds about 340,000 clones, more than 85% seen once, with roughly 5.8% in the top ten. Sequencing was performed on peripheral blood, taken roughly 5 months after surgery. These receptors were taken from a boy less than two years old with tuberous sclerosis and intractable seizures.

This chain joins TRBV18 and TRBJ2-3; D perhaps matches TRBD2 (5 bases). The V gene's germline CDR1 is KGHSH and CDR2 LQKENI. V was pared by 2 bases and J by 0 bases, with 9 bases between. The CDR3 extends over 15 amino acids. Here the CDR3 reads CASSPDRTSTDTQYF. The DNA for the CDR3 is TGTGCCAGCTCACCAGATCGGACTAGCACAGATACGCAGTATTTT.

V usage is TRBV2 and J usage is TRBJ2-5, with 9 positions matching TRBD2. This CDR3 comprises 16 residues. The trim removed 7 bases at V and 5 bases at J, leaving 14 bases unmatched. CDR1 SNHLY and CDR2 FYNNEI come from the germline V gene. CDR3 in DNA: TGTGCCAGCATCGTTGGCGGGGGGGCCTCGGGTGAGACCCAGTACTTC. Translated: CASIVGGGASGETQYF. Together with reference TRBV2 and TRBJ2-5, the CDR3 gives the full variable domain: EPEVTQTPSHQVTQMGQEVILRCVPISNHLYFYWYRQILGQKVEFLVSFYNNEISEKSEIFDDQFSVERPDGSNFTLKIRSTKLEDSAMYFCASIVGGGASGETQYFGPGTRLLVL.

The rearrangement joins TRBV7-3 to TRBJ2-7, with D possibly being TRBD1 or TRBD2 (8 bases each). Germline CDR1 SGHTA, CDR2 FQGTGA. The CDR3 has 16 amino acids. Between the trimmed V and J ends, which lost 5 bases and 5 bases, there was a span of 22 bases. The chain's CDR3 is CASSPSLIAGQDEQYF. CDR3 in DNA: TGTGCCAGCAGCCCGTCCTTAATAGCGGGACAGGACGAGCAGTACTTC.

The chain employs TRBV18 and TRBJ2-5; weak D call: TRBD2 (6 bases). CDR1 KGHSH and CDR2 LQKENI come from the germline V gene. CDR3 length: 16 amino acids. Between the trimmed V and J ends, which lost 4 bases and 7 bases, there was a span of 22 bases. The CDR3 DNA is TGTGCCAGCTCACGGGACTCGAGGGCCCGAAAAGGGACCCAGTACTTC. Translating it yields CASSRDSRARKGTQYF. The full variable domain, with the rest looked up from reference TRBV18 and TRBJ2-5, is NAGVMQNPRHLVRRRGQEARLRCSPMKGHSHVYWYRQLPEEGLKFMVYLQKENIIDESGMPKERFSAEFPKEGPSILRIQQVVRGDSAAYFCASSRDSRARKGTQYFGPGTRLLVL.

This clone was found a few times. The same CDR3 also results from other DNA sequences found in this sample. This chain links TRBV2 with TRBJ1-1; D remains unclear. Trimming removed 2 bases at V and 0 bases at J, with 1 base between. This CDR3 contains 12 residues. From germline, CDR1 is SNHLY and CDR2 FYNNEI. CDR3 nucleotides: TGTGCCAGCAGTGAATTGAACACTGAAGCTTTCTTT. Translation: CASSELNTEAFF.

Here the CDR3 DNA reads TGTGCCAGCAGTTGGACAGGGGAAGGTCCAGATACGCAGTATTTT. It specifies CASSWTGEGPDTQYF. The rearrangement uses TRBV9 and TRBJ2-3; 9 nucleotides align to TRBD1. Germline V lookup: CDR1 SGDLS, CDR2 YYNGEE. With V trimmed by 5 bases and J by 4 bases, 8 bases remained unmatched. The CDR3 sequence is 15 residues long. Filled out from reference TRBV9 and TRBJ2-3, the complete variable domain reads DSGVTQTPKHLITATGQRVTLRCSPRSGDLSVYWYQQSLDQGLQFLIQYYNGEERAKGNILERFSAQQFPDLHSELNLSSLELGDSALYFCASSWTGEGPDTQYFGPGTRLTVL.